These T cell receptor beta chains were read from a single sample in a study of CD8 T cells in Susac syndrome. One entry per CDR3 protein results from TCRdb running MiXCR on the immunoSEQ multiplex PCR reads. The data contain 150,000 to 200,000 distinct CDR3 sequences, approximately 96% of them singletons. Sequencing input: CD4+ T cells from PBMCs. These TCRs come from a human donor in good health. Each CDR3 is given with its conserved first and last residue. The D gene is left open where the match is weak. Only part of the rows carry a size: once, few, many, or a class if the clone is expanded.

TGTGCCAGCAGCGTAGCCCCCTCCCCGGACACTGAAGCTTTCTTT | CASSVAPSPDTEAFF | 15 | TRBJ1-1 | . | TRBV9 | .
TGCAGTGCTAGAGAATCGGGACAGCGTGAAAAACTGTTTTTT | CSARESGQREKLFF | 14 | TRBJ1-4 | TRBD1 | TRBV20-1 | .
TGTGCCAGCAGTCCCCTAGAGGAGACCCAGTACTTC | CASSPLEETQYF | 12 | TRBJ2-5 | . | TRBV12-3/TRBV12-4 | few
TGTGCCTGGAGTGTTGTGAATCAGCCCCAGCATTTT | CAWSVVNQPQHF | 12 | TRBJ1-5 | . | TRBV30 | .
TGTGCCACAGGGGGGGATTCACCCCTCCACTTT | CATGGDSPLHF | 11 | TRBJ1-6 | TRBD1 | TRBV9 | .
TGTGCCAGCAGCCTCAGAGGGGGCGGGGGCGAGCAGTACTTC | CASSLRGGGGEQYF | 14 | TRBJ2-7 | . | TRBV12-3/TRBV12-4 | once
TGTGCCAGCAGTTACCGTCTGGCCCAGGGTTCGTTCGCCACTGAAGCTTTCTTT | CASSYRLAQGSFATEAFF | 18 | TRBJ1-1 | . | TRBV6-2/TRBV6-3 | .
TGTGCCATCGGGACTAGCGGGATCTCCTACAATGAGCAGTTCTTC | CAIGTSGISYNEQFF | 15 | TRBJ2-1 | TRBD2 | TRBV2 | .
TGTGCCAGCAGTTTATGGGGGAACACTGAAGCTTTCTTT | CASSLWGNTEAFF | 13 | TRBJ1-1 | . | TRBV12-3/TRBV12-4 | .
TGTGCCAGCAGTTACCGGCGGGGAGCCTACGAGCAGTACTTC | CASSYRRGAYEQYF | 14 | TRBJ2-7 | . | TRBV6-5 | once
TGTGCCAGCAGCCAAGCCGGGAACACTGAAGCTTTCTTT | CASSQAGNTEAFF | 13 | TRBJ1-1 | . | TRBV4-2 | .
TGTGCCAGCAACCCTCTGGGACAGGGGGCCGGGGCCAACGTCCTGACTTTC | CASNPLGQGAGANVLTF | 17 | TRBJ2-6 | TRBD1 | TRBV28 | .
TGTGCCTTTCGGGGAAGTTTGGGACAGGGAATTTATGAGCAGTTCTTC | CAFRGSLGQGIYEQFF | 16 | TRBJ2-1 | TRBD1 | TRBV30 | .
TGTGCCACCACCCTAATGGGGGCTGGGGAGACCCAGTACTTC | CATTLMGAGETQYF | 14 | TRBJ2-5 | . | TRBV15 | .
TGTGCCACCAGCGGGGACAGGGGGTTCGAGCAGTACTTC | CATSGDRGFEQYF | 13 | TRBJ2-7 | TRBD1 | TRBV15 | .
TGTGCTAGTGGTTTGGGGACAGTTGGAGAGACCCAGTACTTC | CASGLGTVGETQYF | 14 | TRBJ2-5 | . | TRBV12-5 | .
TGTGCCAGCAGTGAATTGGGGTATGCGTACTTC | CASSELGYAYF | 11 | TRBJ2-5 | . | TRBV25-1 | .
TGTGCCAGCAGCTTAGAGGCTGGGGGTGGCACTGAAGCTTTCTTT | CASSLEAGGGTEAFF | 15 | TRBJ1-1 | . | TRBV7-2 | .
TGTGCCTGGAGGCTTCTGGCGAAAAATTCACCCCTCCACTTT | CAWRLLAKNSPLHF | 14 | TRBJ1-6 | . | TRBV30 | .
TGCAGCGTTGGGACAGGCGACTCCTACGAGCAGTACTTC | CSVGTGDSYEQYF | 13 | TRBJ2-7 | TRBD1 | TRBV29-1 | .